This T cell receptor (beta chain) originates from a study of blood T cell repertoires in COVID-19. Study-wide background: Samples taken during acute and convalescent COVID-19 were collected in the United States, Italy and Spain. T cells, B-cell-depleted T cells, or PBMCs supplied cDNA or gDNA.

Germline CDR1 MNHEY, CDR2 SVGAGI. The CDR3 covers 15 residues. The trim removed 6 bases at V and 4 bases at J, leaving 12 bases unmatched. Authors' methods: Scientists estimated how many nucleated cells there were by amplifying reference gene primers. Clones were read by immunoSEQ multiplex PCR, and TCRdb kept only the in-frame ones, dropping some. V and J calls and clone size are those listed in that table; D and trimming were worked out from the DNA. The table lists 55,000 to 70,000 clones, roughly 90% of them singletons. Specimen: peripheral blood. The receptor comes from an elderly woman with COVID-19, enrolled during active disease. This chain connects TRBV6-5 to TRBJ2-7; 7 nucleotides align to TRBD1. CDR3 nucleotide sequence: TGTGCCAGCAGGGATGCCGGGACAGCATTTTACGAGCAGTACTTC. Translating gives CASRDAGTAFYEQYF.